One sample yielded the 23 T cell receptor beta chains listed below, sequenced in a study of T cell responses to AZD1222 COVID-19 vaccine. Some clones are missing from TCRdb's copy, which holds only in-frame ones; the method was immunoSEQ multiplex PCR. Among 65,000 to 75,000 clones, about four fifths were seen once, and the ten largest hold under 6%. Sequencing was performed on peripheral blood, taken on day 0 of AZD1222 vaccination. Receptors originate from an adult in good health.

The rearrangement uses TRBV11-3 and TRBJ1-4, with 8 bases identical to TRBD1. The CDR3 totals 16 residues. Germline CDR1 and CDR2: SGHNT and YENEEA. The ends lost 0 bases at V and 6 bases at J; junction bases unmatched: 6. The CDR3 here is CASSLDGTGRDEKLFF. In DNA form, the CDR3 reads TGTGCCAGCAGCTTAGATGGGACAGGTCGGGATGAAAAACTGTTTTTT.

The chain joins TRBV10-3 to TRBJ1-1, with D perhaps matching TRBD1 (5 bases). The V and J ends lost 7 bases and 5 bases respectively, with 14 bases between them. This CDR3 contains 13 residues. Per germline, CDR1 ENHRY and CDR2 SYGVKD. The CDR3: CAINQQDGTEAFF. CDR3 DNA sequence: TGTGCCATCAACCAACAGGACGGAACTGAAGCTTTCTTT.

The V call is TRBV28, the J call TRBJ2-3; 7 nucleotides line up with TRBD2. CDR1 and CDR2 (germline): MDHEN, SYDVKM. With 4 bases clipped from V and 6 bases from J, the junction kept 28 bases outside the gene matches. This CDR3 has 21 residues. The CDR3 reads CASSSTSPSFSAGDFRDTQYF. The CDR3 DNA is TGTGCCAGCAGTTCCACCTCCCCCTCATTTTCCGCGGGAGACTTCAGGGATACGCAGTATTTT.

The chain has TRBV9 and TRBJ2-5; 10 bases map to TRBD2. Trimming at V came to 6 bases and at J to 2 bases, leaving 7 bases not matched to a gene. The germline V gene has CDR1 SGDLS and CDR2 YYNGEE. The CDR3 runs 15 residues. The CDR3 region is CASTPTSGLQETQYF. CDR3 sequence (DNA): TGTGCCAGCACCCCGACTAGCGGGCTACAAGAGACCCAGTACTTC.

This clone was seen more than once but under ten times. This rearrangement joins TRBV5-1 to TRBJ1-3; D is ambiguous. CDR3 size: 16 residues. The germline V gene has CDR1 SGHRS and CDR2 YFSETQ. The germline V and J ends were trimmed by 1 base and 0 bases, with 11 bases remaining between them. CDR3 nucleotide sequence: TGCGCCAGCAGCTTGACTGGAGGAGGCTCTGGAAACACCATATATTTT. As protein: CASSLTGGGSGNTIYF.

The V call is TRBV20-1, the J call TRBJ2-4; tentatively, D is TRBD2 (6 bases). The V end was cut by 3 bases, the J end by 7 bases, with 19 bases between. The CDR3 is made up of 15 amino acids. CDR1 is DFQATT and CDR2 is SNEGSKA in the germline V gene (reference sequence). The DNA for the CDR3 is TGCAGTGCTAGTGGGACCTTGGCGGGGAGTAACATTCAGTACTTC. It translates to CSASGTLAGSNIQYF.

The DNA for the CDR3 is TGCGCCAGCAGCTTGGGACAGCAAGAGACCCAGTACTTC. This gives the protein CASSLGQQETQYF. This chain connects TRBV5-1 to TRBJ2-5; TRBD1 might be the D (5 bases). The germline gives CDR1 SGHRS, CDR2 YFSETQ. The CDR3 totals 13 residues. Trimming removed 0 bases from V and 2 bases from J, with 5 bases in between.

J is TRBJ1-3 and V is TRBV18; D is unresolved. V was clipped by 2 bases and J by 0 bases, with 8 bases between them. The CDR3 contains 15 residues. Germline V gene data show CDR1 as KGHSH and CDR2 as LQKENI. This CDR3 reads CASSPAGLSGNTIYF. The CDR3 bases are TGTGCCAGCTCACCAGCAGGACTCTCTGGAAACACCATATATTTT.

This chain connects TRBV6-5 to TRBJ2-1, with TRBD1 as a possible D gene (6 bases). Germline V gene lookup returns CDR1 MNHEY and CDR2 SVGAGI. This CDR3 region has 15 residues. The germline V and J ends were trimmed by 5 bases and 3 bases, with 14 bases remaining between them. The CDR3 loop is CASSPDSNSYNEQFF. The CDR3 DNA is TGTGCCAGCAGTCCGGACAGTAATAGCTACAATGAGCAGTTCTTC.

The chain is built from TRBV27 and TRBJ1-5; D is uncertain. Germline CDR1 reads MNHEY; CDR2 reads SMNVEV (reference sequence). V was cut by 3 bases and J by 0 bases, with 9 bases left in between. The CDR3 loop spans 15 amino acids. Written as DNA, the CDR3 is TGTGCCAGCAGTTTTCGAGGCCGTAGCAATCAGCCCCAGCATTTT. It translates to CASSFRGRSNQPQHF.

The chain carries TRBV9 and TRBJ2-7; maybe TRBD2 (5 bases). The V gene's germline CDR1 is SGDLS and CDR2 YYNGEE. The CDR3 has 13 residues. The V end was cut by 8 bases, the J end by 5 bases, with 17 bases between. The CDR3 DNA follows: TGTGCCAGGAGGGAGCGGCAGGCCCACGAGCAGTACTTC. The encoded protein is CARRERQAHEQYF.

The chain is built from TRBV19 and TRBJ2-1; D remains unclear. Germline V gene data show CDR1 as LNHDA and CDR2 as SQIVND (reference sequence). V dropped 2 bases and J dropped 2 bases, with 4 bases sitting between them. There are 13 residues in the CDR3. DNA of the CDR3: TGTGCCAGTAGTATATATACCTACAATGAGCAGTTCTTC. Encoded protein: CASSIYTYNEQFF.

The chain has TRBV9 and TRBJ1-2, with TRBD1 matching 9 bases. CDR3 length equals 16 residues. The V gene end was trimmed by 0 bases and the J gene end by 2 bases; junction bases not matched to a gene: 5. Germline V CDR1 and CDR2: SGDLS, YYNGEE. In DNA, the CDR3 is TGTGCCAGCAGCGTAGACGGGACAGGGATCAACTATGGCTACACCTTC. This encodes CASSVDGTGINYGYTF.

The J gene is TRBJ1-5, the V gene TRBV5-5, with D possibly TRBD1 on 6 matching bases. CDR1 SGHKS and CDR2 YYEKEE come from the germline V gene (reference sequence). There are 16 residues in the CDR3. Trimming stripped 2 bases from V and 6 bases from J, with 18 bases between. The CDR3 DNA follows: TGTGCCAGCAGCTTCTCCGCCCAGGGGTCACGTCAGCCCCAGCATTTT. Protein sequence: CASSFSAQGSRQPQHF. The full variable domain, completed using reference TRBV5-5 and TRBJ1-5, is DAGVTQSPTHLIKTRGQQVTLRCSPISGHKSVSWYQQVLGQGPQFIFQYYEKEERGRGNFPDRFSARQFPNYSSELNVNALLLGDSALYLCASSFSAQGSRQPQHFGDGTRLSIL.

This clone appeared a few times. This chain links TRBV7-9 with TRBJ1-1; D is perhaps TRBD1 (6 bases). From germline, CDR1 is SEHNR and CDR2 FQNEAQ (reference sequence). The CDR3 sequence is 12 residues long. The CDR3 nucleotides are TGTGCTTTTCTAGGGGGAAACACTGAAGCTTTCTTT. Residues: CAFLGGNTEAFF.

The V gene is TRBV7-9, the J gene TRBJ1-1, with D uncertain. The germline CDR1 and CDR2 sequences are SEHNR and FQNEAQ (reference sequence). This CDR3 region has 11 residues. The ends were cut back, 3 bases at V and 8 bases at J, with 7 bases in the middle. CDR3: CASSFAGEAFF. The CDR3 coding sequence is TGTGCCAGCAGCTTTGCGGGCGAAGCTTTCTTT.

The sample holds one count of this clone. The CDR3 spells CASTPTGFHNSPLHF. CDR3 in DNA: TGTGCCAGCACCCCGACAGGGTTTCATAATTCACCCCTCCACTTT. The chain couples TRBV27 to TRBJ1-6; 7 bases line up with TRBD1. CDR1 is MNHEY and CDR2 is SMNVEV in the germline V gene (reference sequence). The CDR3 totals 15 residues. The trim removed 7 bases at V and 5 bases at J, leaving 8 bases unmatched.

The chain links TRBV28 to TRBJ2-7; perhaps TRBD2 as D (5 bases). V lost 3 bases, J lost 3 bases, and 9 bases lay in between. Germline values: CDR1 MDHEN, CDR2 SYDVKM. The CDR3 is 13 amino acids. CDR3 coding DNA: TGTGCCAGCAGTTTGGCGGGTAACTACGAGCAGTACTTC. Translated, it gives CASSLAGNYEQYF. Supplemented by reference TRBV28 and TRBJ2-7, the full variable domain reads DVKVTQSSRYLVKRTGEKVFLECVQDMDHENMFWYRQDPGLGLRLIYFSYDVKMKEKGDIPEGYSVSREKKERFSLILESASTNQTSMYLCASSLAGNYEQYFGPGTRLTVT.

The chain links TRBV9 to TRBJ2-3; D may be TRBD1 (5 bases). Deletions cut 2 bases from V and 5 bases from J, with 12 bases between. Germline assignment: CDR1 SGDLS and CDR2 YYNGEE. CDR3 size: 14 residues. For the CDR3, the DNA is TGTGCCAGCAGCGTGTCAAGGGGCGGAGATACGCAGTATTTT. Its protein product is CASSVSRGGDTQYF.

The DNA of the CDR3 is TGTGCCATCAGTGAGGACATCTACAATGAGCAGTTCTTC. It encodes CAISEDIYNEQFF. The rearrangement uses TRBV10-3 and TRBJ2-1; no definite D call. V was trimmed by 2 bases and J by 3 bases, leaving 5 bases between them. This CDR3 contains 13 residues. Germline CDR1 reads ENHRY; CDR2 reads SYGVKD.

This rearrangement joins TRBV29-1 to TRBJ1-2; D uncertain. The CDR3 has 15 amino acids. Between the trimmed V and J ends, which lost 6 bases and 4 bases, there was a span of 21 bases. Germline values: CDR1 SQVTM, CDR2 ANQGSEA. CDR3 coding DNA: TGCAGCGTCCGTCCCGGGGAGGAGGTGGGCTATGGCTACACCTTC. Translated, it gives CSVRPGEEVGYGYTF.

The chain recombines TRBV5-1 with TRBJ2-5; weak D call: TRBD1 (5 bases). CDR1 SGHRS and CDR2 YFSETQ come from the germline V gene. V lost 0 bases, J lost 0 bases, and 6 bases lay in between. This CDR3 region has 14 residues. DNA for the CDR3: TGCGCCAGCAGCTTGGACAGGCACCAAGAGACCCAGTACTTC. Amino acid sequence: CASSLDRHQETQYF. The full variable domain, in which reference TRBV5-1 and TRBJ2-5 provide the parts outside the CDR3, is KAGVTQTPRYLIKTRGQQVTLSCSPISGHRSVSWYQQTPGQGLQFLFEYFSETQRNKGNFPGRFSGRQFSNSRSEMNVSTLELGDSALYLCASSLDRHQETQYFGPGTRLLVL.

The CDR3 here is CASSPPGYNQPQHF. Written as DNA, the CDR3 is TGTGCCAGCAGCCCACCAGGGTACAATCAGCCCCAGCATTTT. The gene calls are TRBV3-1 (or the pseudogene TRBV3-2) and TRBJ1-5; the D gene is possibly TRBD1 (5 bases). The germline V and J ends were trimmed by 4 bases and 3 bases, with 10 bases remaining between them. The CDR3 covers 14 residues. Germline CDR1 reads LGHDT; CDR2 reads YNNKEL (reference sequence).